Listed below are T cell receptor beta chains from one sample, sequenced in a study of human T cells and chemical hapten exposure. A single record per CDR3 protein comes from TCRdb applying MiXCR to the RACE reads. The data show more than 110,000 distinct CDR3 sequences, about an eighth seen once. Material: whole blood, obtained in connection with sensitization to the hapten diphenylcyclopropenone (DPC). The origin of the receptors is a woman in her 50s with alopecia areata. Some clones in this sample may be carry-over from other donors' samples. Each CDR3 is given with its conserved first and last residue. A D gene is named only where the DNA matches it firmly. Where a row states a size, it is once, few, many or the class of an expanded clone; other rows omit it.

abundance: many; j_gene: TRBJ2-5; d_gene: TRBD2; v_gene: TRBV11-2; CDR3nt: TGTGCCAGCAGCCCTATCCCTATAGCGGGAGTAGGGGAGACCCAGTACTTC; CDR3aa: CASSPIPIAGVGETQYF
abundance: many; j_gene: TRBJ2-2; d_gene: TRBD2; v_gene: TRBV2; CDR3nt: TGTGCCAGCAAGCGGACTAGCGGGGTTAACACCGGGGAGCTGTTTTTT; CDR3aa: CASKRTSGVNTGELFF
abundance: many; j_gene: TRBJ1-2; d_gene: NA; v_gene: TRBV7-2; CDR3nt: TGTGCCAGCAGCTTAGCTGGCCTCGACGGCTACACCTTC; CDR3aa: CASSLAGLDGYTF
abundance: few; j_gene: TRBJ2-7; d_gene: TRBD2; v_gene: TRBV20-1; CDR3nt: TGCAGTGCTAGAGGGGGGGGTAGCGGATCCTACGAGCAGTACTTC; CDR3aa: CSARGGGSGSYEQYF
abundance: few; j_gene: TRBJ1-2; d_gene: TRBD1; v_gene: TRBV30; CDR3nt: TGTGCCTGGAGTGCCGGGACAGGGGATTATGGCTACACCTTC; CDR3aa: CAWSAGTGDYGYTF
abundance: many; j_gene: TRBJ2-1; d_gene: NA; v_gene: TRBV6-5; CDR3nt: TGTGCCAGCAGTTTAGGGGGAGGGCTTCCTGTGAATGAGCAGTTCTTC; CDR3aa: CASSLGGGLPVNEQFF
abundance: NA; j_gene: TRBJ1-1; d_gene: NA; v_gene: TRBV5-4; CDR3nt: TGTGCCAGCAGCCCTGAGGGACCGCTGAACACTGAAGCTTTCTTT; CDR3aa: CASSPEGPLNTEAFF
abundance: many; j_gene: TRBJ2-7; d_gene: TRBD2; v_gene: TRBV7-2; CDR3nt: TGTGCCAGCAGTCCGGGAGGGTCAATCGACTACGAGCAGTACTTC; CDR3aa: CASSPGGSIDYEQYF
abundance: NA; j_gene: TRBJ2-4; d_gene: NA; v_gene: TRBV5-1; CDR3nt: TGCGCCAGCAGTCAAGATCACCAGGGGGGATCCAAAAACATTCAGTACTTC; CDR3aa: CASSQDHQGGSKNIQYF
abundance: NA; j_gene: TRBJ2-7; d_gene: NA; v_gene: TRBV6-1; CDR3nt: TGTGCCAGCAGTGTATCCGCTAGTAGCTCCTACGAGCAGTACTTC; CDR3aa: CASSVSASSSYEQYF
abundance: NA; j_gene: TRBJ1-1; d_gene: NA; v_gene: TRBV29-1; CDR3nt: TGCAGCGTTGGGCAGGAGAACACTGAAGCTTTCTTT; CDR3aa: CSVGQENTEAFF
abundance: few; j_gene: TRBJ2-1; d_gene: NA; v_gene: TRBV21-1; CDR3nt: TGTGCCATCCCCGGGAGGGGGAGCTCCTACAATGAGCAGTTCTTC; CDR3aa: CAIPGRGSSYNEQFF
abundance: few; j_gene: TRBJ2-7; d_gene: TRBD1; v_gene: TRBV2; CDR3nt: TGTGCCAGCAGGGGACAGAGCACCTACGAGCAGTACTTC; CDR3aa: CASRGQSTYEQYF
abundance: NA; j_gene: TRBJ2-1; d_gene: NA; v_gene: TRBV6-5; CDR3nt: TGTGCCAGCAGGCAGCCCGGACCTATCGGTGAGCAGTTCTTC; CDR3aa: CASRQPGPIGEQFF
abundance: NA; j_gene: TRBJ1-1; d_gene: TRBD1; v_gene: TRBV29-1; CDR3nt: TGCAGCGTTGGACTCAGGACAGGGAACACTGAAGCTTTCTTT; CDR3aa: CSVGLRTGNTEAFF
abundance: many; j_gene: TRBJ1-2; d_gene: TRBD1; v_gene: TRBV5-1; CDR3nt: TGCGCCAGCAGCTCGAGAGGGACAGGCCTTAACTATGGCTACACCTTC; CDR3aa: CASSSRGTGLNYGYTF
abundance: few; j_gene: TRBJ2-7; d_gene: TRBD2; v_gene: TRBV6-2/TRBV6-3; CDR3nt: TGTGCCAGCAGTTACTCGTCGGGCGGGGGACCCTACGAGCAGTACTTC; CDR3aa: CASSYSSGGGPYEQYF
abundance: many; j_gene: TRBJ2-5; d_gene: NA; v_gene: TRBV10-2; CDR3nt: TGCGCCAGCACCTCAAGCCGGCAAGAGACCCAGTACTTC; CDR3aa: CASTSSRQETQYF
abundance: NA; j_gene: TRBJ2-2; d_gene: NA; v_gene: TRBV30; CDR3nt: TGTGCCTGGAGTCCCTCTACCGGGGAGCTGTTTTTT; CDR3aa: CAWSPSTGELFF
abundance: NA; j_gene: TRBJ2-2; d_gene: TRBD2; v_gene: TRBV7-3; CDR3nt: TGTGCCAGCAGCTTAACTGCCCTAGCGGGCCTGAACACCGGGGAGCTGTTTTTT; CDR3aa: CASSLTALAGLNTGELFF
abundance: NA; j_gene: TRBJ2-7; d_gene: NA; v_gene: TRBV7-9; CDR3nt: TGTGCCAGCAGCTCCCGAGGGACCCTCTCCTACGAGCAGTACTTC; CDR3aa: CASSSRGTLSYEQYF
abundance: NA; j_gene: TRBJ2-7; d_gene: TRBD2; v_gene: TRBV28; CDR3nt: TGTGCCAGCATCGCCGGGACTAGCGGGAGTGCGCAGTACTTC; CDR3aa: CASIAGTSGSAQYF
abundance: many; j_gene: TRBJ1-5; d_gene: NA; v_gene: TRBV21-1; CDR3nt: TGTGCCAGCGAGCTGGAGCGCTGGGATCTTCTTCATAGCAATCAGCCCCAGCATTTT; CDR3aa: CASELERWDLLHSNQPQHF